The TCR beta chain described here comes from a study of cytomegalovirus exposure and HLA in healthy donors. Between the trimmed V and J ends, which lost 2 bases and 8 bases, there was a span of 10 bases. This CDR3 region has 13 residues. CDR1 SGHRS and CDR2 YFSETQ come from the germline V gene. Primers included in the PCR were 60 Vbeta and 13 Jbeta primers. Sequenced by immunoSEQ multiplex PCR; TCRdb stores in-frame clones only, minus some. The table shows about 180,000 clones, with roughly 87% occurring only once. The chain joins TRBV5-1 to TRBJ1-4, with no clear D. This sequence was found in a woman between 50 and 59 years old in good health and CMV-seronegative. The sample taken for sequencing was PBMCs. In nucleotides, the CDR3 is TGCGCCAGCAGCTTTTCAGAGGCGGAAAAACTGTTTTTT. Amino acids: CASSFSEAEKLFF.